Below, 8 T cell receptor beta chains from the same sample are listed, as sequenced in a study of shared clonotypes between healthy human individuals. Libraries were prepared by immunoSEQ multiplex PCR; TCRdb keeps only in-frame clonotypes and omits some of them. This table holds about a million clones, around 76% found once. The specimen sequenced was memory CD4+ T cells sorted from blood. Subset reported: CD45RA-negative fraction. These receptors were taken from a man between 18 and 29 years old in good health.

This clone was found once. This chain uses TRBV10-1 with TRBJ1-5, with D tentatively TRBD1 (5 bases). The germline CDR1 and CDR2 sequences are WNHNN and SYGVQD (reference sequence). V was trimmed by 0 bases and J by 5 bases, leaving 23 bases between them. The CDR3 consists of 19 residues. For the CDR3, the DNA is TGCGCCAGCAGTGAGTCGGGCGGTTTTCCGGGGGATTCTGATCAGCCCCAGCATTTT. Translated, it gives CASSESGGFPGDSDQPQHF.

The rearrangement uses TRBV6-1 and TRBJ1-5, with 9 nucleotides matching TRBD1. This CDR3 has 14 residues. The V gene's germline CDR1 is MNHNS and CDR2 SASEGT. V was pared by 4 bases and J by 7 bases, with 5 bases of the junction left unmatched. The CDR3 reads CASSGGQGLQPQHF. The CDR3 region has the DNA TGTGCCAGCAGTGGAGGACAGGGGTTACAGCCCCAGCATTTT.

The chain is built from TRBV5-6 and TRBJ1-1, with 11 bases fitting TRBD1. The J segment lost 6 bases and the V segment lost 4 bases, leaving 8 bases of the junction unmatched. The CDR3 is 15 amino acids. Germline CDR1 reads SGHDT; CDR2 reads YYEEEE. CDR3 in DNA: TGTGCCAGCAGCACCGCCGGGACAGGGGGTTCTGAAGCTTTCTTT. Protein sequence: CASSTAGTGGSEAFF.

V is TRBV4-1 and J is TRBJ2-1, with TRBD2 identical over 7 bases. The V and J ends lost 0 bases and 8 bases, in that order; junction bases with no gene match: 7. This CDR3 comprises 15 residues. Germline CDR1 and CDR2: MGHRA and YSYEKL. The CDR3 coding sequence is TGCGCCAGCAGCCAAGAATTCGACCGGGGGGATGAGCAGTTCTTC. This encodes CASSQEFDRGDEQFF.

This chain joins TRBV30 and TRBJ2-1, with D possibly TRBD2 on 7 matching bases. V was trimmed by 2 bases and J by 4 bases, leaving 15 bases between them. The length of the CDR3 is 15 residues. Germline V CDR1 and CDR2: GTSNPN, SVGIG (reference sequence). The CDR3 DNA is TGTGCCTGGAGTCACGAGGGGGGGATATACAATGAGCAGTTCTTC. It codes for CAWSHEGGIYNEQFF.

V gene TRBV15 combines with J gene TRBJ2-2, with 8 bases identical to TRBD2. This CDR3 spans 15 amino acids. The junction had 10 bases not matched to a gene; V was cut back by 5 bases and J by 8 bases. Germline V CDR1 and CDR2: LNHNV, YYDKDF (reference sequence). The CDR3 DNA is TGTGCCACCAGCCCCCAACGGGGGGGCCATGGGGAGCTGTTTTTT. This translates into CATSPQRGGHGELFF.

The chain carries TRBV19 and TRBJ2-7, with 9 positions matching TRBD2. Germline V gene sequence: CDR1 LNHDA, CDR2 SQIVND (reference sequence). J lost 6 bases, V lost 5 bases, and 8 bases had no gene match. The CDR3 totals 14 residues. The CDR3 loop is CASSPSRGGFEQYF. CDR3 DNA sequence: TGTGCCAGTAGTCCCTCGCGGGGGGGCTTCGAGCAGTACTTC.

This sequence joins TRBV12-5 and TRBJ2-7; D remains ambiguous. V was cut by 0 bases and J by 3 bases, with 6 bases left in between. Germline V lookup: CDR1 LGHNT, CDR2 FRNRAP. The CDR3 runs 13 residues. This CDR3 is CASGLVSGYEQYF. CDR3 coding DNA: TGTGCTAGTGGTTTGGTATCAGGCTACGAGCAGTACTTC.